This T cell receptor (beta chain) is from a study of blood T cell repertoires in COVID-19. Overall study: Samples came from the United States, Italy and Spain, spanning acute and convalescent COVID-19.

Profiling relied on immunoSEQ multiplex PCR, and the TCRdb table lists in-frame clones only, not all of them. This table holds about 230,000 clones, over 70% found once. Germline V lookup: CDR1 SGHDN, CDR2 FVKESK. V lost 1 base to trimming and J lost 2 bases, with 21 bases between them. The CDR3 covers 20 residues. The rearrangement uses TRBV14 and TRBJ2-6; perhaps TRBD2 as D (6 bases). The sample was peripheral blood. The source is a woman older than 75 with acute or convalescent COVID-19. In nucleotides, the CDR3 is TGTGCCAGCAGCCAAGGGAGGGCAACGAGCGCCGCCCCTGGGGCCAACGTCCTGACTTTC. Amino acids: CASSQGRATSAAPGANVLTF. Filled out from reference TRBV14 and TRBJ2-6, the complete variable domain reads EAGVTQFPSHSVIEKGQTVTLRCDPISGHDNLYWYRRVMGKEIKFLLHFVKESKQDESGMPNNRFLAERTGGTYSTLKVQPAELEDSGVYFCASSQGRATSAAPGANVLTFGAGSRLTVL.